This TCR beta chain was recorded in a study of spatial heterogeneity in lung cancer. Sample time point: sample taken at primary tumor resection. Samples were obtained from more than 70 donors, all untreated early-stage non-small cell lung cancer patients. Whole RNA was taken from tumor, nontumor lung or frozen PBMC; it was then sequenced unsorted. MiXCR, applied by TCRdb to the 5' RACE reads, yields one record per CDR3 protein. The table lists about 24,000 distinct CDR3 sequences, approximately 9% of them singletons, with roughly 8% in the top ten. This CDR3 is built from 16 residues. With 4 bases removed from V and 4 bases from J, the gap between germline ends came to 21 bases. Germline V gives CDR1 SGHRS, CDR2 YFSETQ. Ten or more counts support this clonotype. Its antigen is undetermined. Whole-study findings and limits: Expanded intratumoral alpha and beta TCR counts tracked tumor mutation counts. Expanded TCR counts, ubiquitous and regional, correlated respectively with ubiquitous and regional nonsynonymous mutation counts.

The genes are TRBV5-1 and TRBJ2-7, with D possibly being TRBD1 or TRBD2 (5 bases each). Specimen: lung tumor tissue, collected at surgery. The source is a male donor with early-stage non-small cell lung cancer. The CDR3 here is CASSGGRSGARYEQYF. DNA of the CDR3: TGCGCCAGCAGCGGGGGACGGTCCGGTGCGCGGTACGAGCAGTACTTC.